This TCR beta chain was obtained from a study of cytotoxic CD8 clonotypes in ibrutinib-treated CLL. Findings of the study overall: Under therapy, public clonotypes either contracted or stayed stable, and they were uncommon.

In germline, CDR1 is MDHEN, CDR2 SYDVKM. The V end lost 6 bases, the J end lost 1 base, and 15 bases lay between the germline ends. CDR3 size: 15 residues. The assay was immunoSEQ multiplex PCR, and TCRdb's table has in-frame clones only and misses some. The sample holds some 130,000 clones; 80% to 95% are singletons and the top ten take about 10%. Concerning this clone itself: No antigen is known for it.

The clonotype comes from a human donor with chronic lymphocytic leukemia. The sequences come from PBMCs, collected after 12 months of ibrutinib treatment. The V and J genes are TRBV28 and TRBJ1-1; D may be TRBD1 (6 bases). CDR3 nucleotide sequence: TGTGCCAGCAGCTTTACCGCCAGGGGGAACACTGAAGCTTTCTTT. It is translated as CASSFTARGNTEAFF.